Below, 30 T cell receptor beta chains from the same sample are listed, as sequenced in a study of CD4+ T cells in melanoma. Profiled with immunoSEQ multiplex PCR; TCRdb holds only in-frame clones, not every one. The table has 20,000 to 25,000 clones, just under 80% seen once. The receptors shown here come from a human donor with melanoma.

The chain couples TRBV30 to TRBJ1-5, with D possibly being TRBD1 (6 bases). Germline V gene lookup returns CDR1 GTSNPN and CDR2 SVGIG (reference sequence). V was shortened by 1 base and J by 9 bases, with 16 bases between the two germline ends. The CDR3 runs 14 residues. The CDR3 here is CAWSETGIVGPQHF. The CDR3 DNA reads TGTGCCTGGAGTGAGACAGGCATCGTTGGGCCCCAGCATTTT.

The chain uses TRBV18 and TRBJ2-1; D assignment may be TRBD1 or TRBD2 (6 bases each). CDR1 is KGHSH and CDR2 is LQKENI in the germline V gene. There are 15 residues in the CDR3. Trimming shortened V by 0 bases and J by 8 bases, and 14 bases separated the two germline ends. The CDR3 nucleotides are TGTGCCAGCTCACCACCTCGGGGGCGCCCGGATGAGCAGTTCTTC. Translating gives CASSPPRGRPDEQFF.

The J gene is TRBJ2-3, the V gene TRBV7-2; TRBD2 aligns across 10 bases. J lost 0 bases, V lost 3 bases, and 6 bases had no gene match. Germline lookup yields CDR1 SGHTA and CDR2 FQGNSA. The CDR3 consists of 17 residues. In nucleotides, the CDR3 is TGTGCCAGCAGCTTCGTGCGACTAGCGGGTAGCACAGATACGCAGTATTTT. Translating gives CASSFVRLAGSTDTQYF.

This clone was observed a handful of times. This chain connects TRBV11-2 to TRBJ1-3, with D perhaps TRBD1 (5 bases). V shed 8 bases and J shed 11 bases, with 13 bases lying between them. Germline V lookup: CDR1 SGHAT, CDR2 FQNNGV. The CDR3 consists of 11 residues. The CDR3: CASSVGDPIYF. CDR3 DNA: TGTGCCAGCTCCGTCGGGGACCCCATATATTTT.

The chain combines TRBV11-1 with TRBJ2-1, with a tentative D call TRBD2 (5 bases). CDR3 length equals 16 residues. CDR1 SGHAT and CDR2 FQDESV come from the germline V gene (reference sequence). The ends were cut back, 7 bases at V and 7 bases at J, with 23 bases in the middle. DNA for the CDR3: TGTGCCAGCAAATGGCGGGTTGATTCTTTTTGGAATGAGCAGTTCTTC. Its translation is CASKWRVDSFWNEQFF.

The chain uses TRBV29-1 and TRBJ1-2, with a weak D call TRBD1 (6 bases). Germline V gene lookup returns CDR1 SQVTM and CDR2 ANQGSEA. The CDR3 spans 11 residues. The CDR3 reads CAWGGSRGYTF. CDR3 in DNA: TGCGCTTGGGGGGGCTCGCGTGGCTACACCTTC.

The V and J genes are TRBV30 and TRBJ1-1, with TRBD1 matching over 10 bases. With 5 bases clipped from V and 0 bases from J, the junction kept 3 bases outside the gene matches. Germline-derived CDR1 and CDR2 are GTSNPN and SVGIG (reference sequence). The CDR3 has 14 amino acids. The CDR3 loop is CAWDRGLLNTEAFF. The CDR3 nucleotides are TGTGCCTGGGACAGGGGGCTTTTGAACACTGAAGCTTTCTTT.

This chain joins TRBV27 and TRBJ1-5; D gene ambiguous. The CDR3 has 15 residues. In germline, CDR1 is MNHEY, CDR2 SMNVEV (reference sequence). V was pared by 3 bases and J by 5 bases, with 14 bases between. The CDR3 coding sequence is TGTGCCAGCAGTTTCCGATATAGGTATGATCAGCCCCAGCATTTT. Translated, it gives CASSFRYRYDQPQHF.

The V call is TRBV7-9, the J call TRBJ2-7; TRBD1 matches 9 bases. CDR3 size: 15 residues. CDR1 is SEHNR and CDR2 is FQNEAQ in the germline V gene (reference sequence). Trimming removed 4 bases from V and 5 bases from J; junction bases left unmatched: 9. The CDR3 bases are TGTGCCAGCAGCTCCCCCCGGAGGACAGGGGACGAGCAGTACTTC. Its protein is CASSSPRRTGDEQYF.

The V call is TRBV5-4, the J call TRBJ2-5; D possibly corresponds to TRBD2 (6 bases). CDR3 length equals 17 residues. The V gene lost 5 bases and the J gene lost 0 bases, with 20 bases spanning the gap. CDR1 is SGHNT, CDR2 YYREEE, per germline (reference sequence). CDR3 in DNA: TGTGCCAGCAGGCAGGGAGGACCGGGGAAAAACCAAGAGACCCAGTACTTC. Translating it yields CASRQGGPGKNQETQYF.

This chain connects TRBV19 to TRBJ2-2; possibly TRBD2 for D (7 bases). CDR3 size: 15 residues. The germline V gene has CDR1 LNHDA and CDR2 SQIVND (reference sequence). The V end was cut by 3 bases, the J end by 8 bases, with 16 bases between. The CDR3 sequence: CASSMVGGLSGELFF. CDR3 coding DNA: TGTGCCAGTAGTATGGTGGGGGGGCTGTCTGGGGAGCTGTTTTTT. Based on the CDR3 plus reference TRBV19 and TRBJ2-2, the full variable domain is DGGITQSPKYLFRKEGQNVTLSCEQNLNHDAMYWYRQDPGQGLRLIYYSQIVNDFQKGDIAEGYSVSREKKESFPLTVTSAQKNPTAFYLCASSMVGGLSGELFFGEGSRLTVL.

This clone was seen a handful of times. The rearrangement links TRBV5-1 to TRBJ2-3; 8 bases agree with TRBD2. The CDR3 covers 16 residues. The V gene end was trimmed by 0 bases and the J gene end by 4 bases; junction bases not matched to a gene: 7. The germline CDR1 and CDR2 sequences are SGHRS and YFSETQ. The chain's CDR3 is CASSLATGGYADTQYF. The CDR3 DNA reads as TGCGCCAGCAGCTTGGCGACGGGGGGGTACGCAGATACGCAGTATTTT. The whole variable domain, remainder taken from reference TRBV5-1 and TRBJ2-3, is KAGVTQTPRYLIKTRGQQVTLSCSPISGHRSVSWYQQTPGQGLQFLFEYFSETQRNKGNFPGRFSGRQFSNSRSEMNVSTLELGDSALYLCASSLATGGYADTQYFGPGTRLTVL.

The genes are TRBV6-6 and TRBJ2-2; 11 bases map to TRBD1. There are 14 residues in the CDR3. Trimming took 9 bases from V and 5 from J; bases not matched to a gene: 5. CDR1 MNHNY and CDR2 SVGAGI come from the germline V gene (reference sequence). The chain's CDR3 is CASRTGGFTGELFF. The CDR3 region has the DNA TGTGCCAGTCGGACAGGGGGCTTTACCGGGGAGCTGTTTTTT.

Worth noting for this clone: At one end the junction does not follow the germline gene, possibly because of a read error. J is TRBJ2-5 and V is TRBV7-2; D might be TRBD2 (5 bases). The CDR3 covers 14 residues. CDR1 is SGHTA and CDR2 is FQGNSA in the germline V gene. The CDR3 loop is CASSLAQSPETQYF. As DNA, the CDR3 is TGTGCCAGCAGCCTAGCACAATCCCCAGAGACCCAGTACTTC.

This chain uses TRBV5-1 with TRBJ2-7, with D maybe TRBD2 (6 bases). The CDR3 covers 13 residues. Germline CDR1 and CDR2: SGHRS and YFSETQ. V lost 0 bases and J lost 7, with 11 bases in between. The CDR3 nucleotides are TGCGCCAGCAGCTTGGAGATGGGGAGGGAGCAGTACTTC. As protein: CASSLEMGREQYF.

The chain couples TRBV5-1 to TRBJ2-7; a possible D gene is TRBD1 (6 bases). Germline V gene data show CDR1 as SGHRS and CDR2 as YFSETQ. This CDR3 has 14 residues. With 4 bases removed from V and 2 bases from J, the gap between germline ends came to 13 bases. The CDR3 sequence: CASSVGQGPYEQYF. The CDR3 DNA follows: TGCGCCAGCAGCGTGGGTCAGGGGCCCTACGAGCAGTACTTC.

This sequence joins TRBV2 and TRBJ2-3, with TRBD1 as a possible D gene (5 bases). V was cut by 7 bases and J by 5 bases, with 13 bases left in between. Germline V gives CDR1 SNHLY, CDR2 FYNNEI. The CDR3 totals 13 residues. CDR3 in DNA: TGTGCCAGCAATGTAGCTAGGGGAGATACGCAGTATTTT. Translating it yields CASNVARGDTQYF.

The table lists this clone with a few counts. The gene calls are TRBV30 and TRBJ2-7; weak D call: TRBD2 (5 bases). Looked up from germline, CDR1 is GTSNPN and CDR2 is SVGIG (reference sequence). The V end lost 8 bases, the J end lost 0 bases, and 14 bases lay between the germline ends. This CDR3 spans 13 amino acids. CDR3 sequence reads: CASSRGFSYEQYF. In DNA form, the CDR3 reads TGTGCCAGCAGCCGCGGGTTCTCCTACGAGCAGTACTTC. The full variable domain, rest sourced from reference TRBV30 and TRBJ2-7, is SQTIHQWPATLVQPVGSPLSLECTVEGTSNPNLYWYRQAAGRGLQLLFYSVGIGQISSEVPQNLSASRPQDRQFILSSKKLLLSDSGFYLCASSRGFSYEQYFGPGTRLTVT.

This chain links TRBV30 with TRBJ1-1; unclear D gene. The CDR3 is 14 amino acids. The germline V and J ends were trimmed by 3 bases and 3 bases, with 14 bases remaining between them. The V gene's germline CDR1 is GTSNPN and CDR2 SVGIG (reference sequence). CDR3 sequence reads: CAWRYGGVYTEAFF. CDR3 DNA: TGTGCCTGGAGATACGGAGGCGTGTACACTGAAGCTTTCTTT.

The chain couples TRBV10-3 to TRBJ2-3; TRBD2 agrees at 16 bases. Germline lookup yields CDR1 ENHRY and CDR2 SYGVKD. After removal of 3 bases from V and 2 bases from J, the junction contained 5 bases not matched to a gene. The CDR3 extends over 18 amino acids. The CDR3 loop is CAISDIGTSGGATDTQYF. The CDR3 nucleotides read TGTGCCATCAGTGACATAGGGACTAGCGGGGGGGCCACAGATACGCAGTATTTT.

V usage is TRBV19 and J usage is TRBJ1-2; D is ambiguous. CDR1 LNHDA and CDR2 SQIVND come from the germline V gene (reference sequence). The CDR3 has 12 amino acids. Trimming took 7 bases from V and 7 from J, leaving 13 bases between them. For the CDR3, the DNA is TGTGCCAGTAAAAGGGAGGCGGGTGGCTACACCTTC. Translation gives CASKREAGGYTF.

The chain employs TRBV19 and TRBJ1-3, with no clear D. Germline V gene sequence: CDR1 LNHDA, CDR2 SQIVND (reference sequence). The V end lost 3 bases, the J end lost 0 bases, and 9 bases lay between the germline ends. The CDR3 is made up of 15 amino acids. The CDR3 nucleotides read TGTGCCAGTAGTATCCTCGGACCCTCTGGAAACACCATATATTTT. It is translated as CASSILGPSGNTIYF.

This clone was observed a handful of times. This chain uses TRBV5-1 with TRBJ2-3; TRBD2 agrees at 15 bases. V dropped 4 bases and J dropped 2; count of bases not matched to a gene: 5. The germline V gene has CDR1 SGHRS and CDR2 YFSETQ. This CDR3 region has 17 residues. CDR3 nucleotides: TGCGCCAGCAGCCCCGGGACTAGCGGGGGGTTCACAGATACGCAGTATTTT. It specifies CASSPGTSGGFTDTQYF.

V is TRBV4-1 and J is TRBJ2-7; perhaps TRBD2 as D (6 bases). Deletions cut 1 base from V and 4 bases from J, with 14 bases between. CDR3 length: 15 residues. Germline V gene sequence: CDR1 MGHRA, CDR2 YSYEKL. The CDR3 sequence: CASSQVGGSVYEQYF. CDR3 nucleotide sequence: TGCGCCAGCAGCCAAGTGGGGGGTTCTGTGTACGAGCAGTACTTC.

The rearrangement links TRBV7-2 to TRBJ2-5; D gene uncertain. The CDR3 length is 13 residues. Trimming removed 2 bases from V and 2 bases from J, with 6 bases in between. The germline CDR1 and CDR2 sequences are SGHTA and FQGNSA. CDR3 DNA: TGTGCCAGCAGCTTACGGCGGCAAGAGACCCAGTACTTC. Amino acid sequence: CASSLRRQETQYF.

This chain joins TRBV5-1 and TRBJ2-5; possible D gene TRBD2, 5 bases. With 3 bases removed from V and 4 bases from J, the gap between germline ends came to 19 bases. Germline-derived CDR1 and CDR2 are SGHRS and YFSETQ. This CDR3 is 16 amino acids long. CDR3 sequence reads: CASSSTGLGFGETQYF. CDR3 in DNA: TGCGCCAGCAGCTCAACCGGACTGGGATTTGGAGAGACCCAGTACTTC.

The V call is TRBV19, the J call TRBJ1-5, with D possibly being TRBD1 (5 bases). The CDR3 is made up of 13 amino acids. V was shortened by 3 bases and J by 5 bases, with 8 bases between the two germline ends. The V gene's germline CDR1 is LNHDA and CDR2 SQIVND (reference sequence). CDR3: CASSMGPYQPQHF. CDR3 DNA sequence: TGTGCCAGTAGTATGGGACCCTATCAGCCCCAGCATTTT.

This clone came up once. This chain uses TRBV5-1 with TRBJ1-2; maybe TRBD1 (5 bases). The germline CDR1 and CDR2 sequences are SGHRS and YFSETQ. V was shortened by 0 bases and J by 8 bases, with 14 bases between the two germline ends. The CDR3 contains 14 residues. Here the CDR3 DNA reads TGCGCCAGCAGCTTGGTTGTTCAGGGCGAAGGCTACACCTTC. Protein sequence: CASSLVVQGEGYTF.

The genes are TRBV7-2 and TRBJ2-1; 11 positions agree with TRBD2. V was clipped by 0 bases and J by 10 bases; unmatched bases: 5. The CDR3 extends over 15 amino acids. Germline-derived CDR1 and CDR2 are SGHTA and FQGNSA. The CDR3 sequence is CASSLAASGGPEQFF. In nucleotides, the CDR3 is TGTGCCAGCAGCTTAGCGGCTAGCGGGGGGCCCGAGCAGTTCTTC.

The CDR3 DNA follows: TGTGCCAGCAGCCCTGGGGCAGCTCCTGGGACTTTCTTT. This sequence encodes CASSPGAAPGTFF. This sequence joins TRBV4-2 and TRBJ1-1; D perhaps matches TRBD1 (5 bases). CDR1 is LGHNA, CDR2 YNFKEQ, per germline. CDR3 size: 13 residues. The germline V and J ends were trimmed by 4 bases and 12 bases, with 18 bases remaining between them.